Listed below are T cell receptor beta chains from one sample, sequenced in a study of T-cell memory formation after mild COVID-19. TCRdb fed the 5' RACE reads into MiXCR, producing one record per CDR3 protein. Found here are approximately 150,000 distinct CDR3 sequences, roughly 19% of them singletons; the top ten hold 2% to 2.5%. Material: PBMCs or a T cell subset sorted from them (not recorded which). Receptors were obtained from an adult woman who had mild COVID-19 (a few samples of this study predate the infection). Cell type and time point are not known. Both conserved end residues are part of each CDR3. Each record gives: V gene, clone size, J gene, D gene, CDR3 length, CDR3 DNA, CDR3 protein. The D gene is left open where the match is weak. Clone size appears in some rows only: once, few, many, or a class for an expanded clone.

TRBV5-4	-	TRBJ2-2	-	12	TGTGCCAGCAGCGCCAACCCCGGGGAGCTGTTTTTT	CASSANPGELFF
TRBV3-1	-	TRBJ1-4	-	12	TGTGCCAGCAGCCCAGGAAATGAAAAACTGTTTTTT	CASSPGNEKLFF
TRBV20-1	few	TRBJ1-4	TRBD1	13	TGCAGTGCTCTTACAGGGGATCAAGAAAAACTGTTTTTT	CSALTGDQEKLFF
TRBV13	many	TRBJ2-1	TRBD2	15	TGTGCCAGCAGCTCTCAGCGGGAGTCCTACAATGAGCAGTTCTTC	CASSSQRESYNEQFF
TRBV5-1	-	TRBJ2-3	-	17	TGCGCCAGCAGCCCCTCGAGGGGGGGGGTTAGCACAGATACGCAGTATTTT	CASSPSRGGVSTDTQYF
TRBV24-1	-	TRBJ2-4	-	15	TGTGCCACCAGTGATGGGGGGAAGGCCAAAAACATTCAGTACTTC	CATSDGGKAKNIQYF
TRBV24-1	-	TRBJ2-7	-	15	TGTGCCACCAGCGAAGGACAGCACGAAACCTACGAGCAGTACTTC	CATSEGQHETYEQYF
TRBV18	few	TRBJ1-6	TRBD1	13	TGTGCCAGCTCACCAACAGGGGGCTCACCCCTCCACTTT	CASSPTGGSPLHF
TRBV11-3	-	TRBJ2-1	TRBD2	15	TGTGCCAGCACCGTCGTAGCGGGAGGGAAATATGAGCAGTTCTTC	CASTVVAGGKYEQFF
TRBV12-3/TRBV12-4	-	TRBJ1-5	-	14	TGTGCCAGCAGTTTAGGGGGGAGCAATCAGCCCCAGCATTTT	CASSLGGSNQPQHF
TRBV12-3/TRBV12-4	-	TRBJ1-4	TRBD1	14	TGTGCCAGCAGCCTCGGGACAGGGAATGAAAAACTGTTTTTT	CASSLGTGNEKLFF
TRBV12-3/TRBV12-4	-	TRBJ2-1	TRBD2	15	TGTGCCAGCAGTTTAGGACTAGCGGGAGACAATGAGCAGTTCTTC	CASSLGLAGDNEQFF
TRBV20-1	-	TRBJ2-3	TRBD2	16	TGCAGTGCGATCGGTCCTAGCGGGAGGGCGAAAGATACGCAGTATTTT	CSAIGPSGRAKDTQYF
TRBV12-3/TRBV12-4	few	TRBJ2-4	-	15	TGTGCCAGCAGTTGGGTTAGTGGGGGGAAAAACATTCAGTACTTC	CASSWVSGGKNIQYF
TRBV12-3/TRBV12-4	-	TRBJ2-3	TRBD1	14	TGTGCCATCCAAGGGACAGGGGGCGGTCGTACGCAGTATTTT	CAIQGTGGGRTQYF
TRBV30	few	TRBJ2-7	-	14	TGTGCCTGGAGTTCTTCCCCCAACACCGGCGAGCAGTACTTC	CAWSSSPNTGEQYF
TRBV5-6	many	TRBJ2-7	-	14	TGTGCCAGCAGCTTGCCGGGACAAGACTACGAGCAGTACTTC	CASSLPGQDYEQYF
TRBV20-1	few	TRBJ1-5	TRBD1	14	TGCAGTGCTAGACAGTACAGGGGTGGTCAGCCCCAGCATTTT	CSARQYRGGQPQHF
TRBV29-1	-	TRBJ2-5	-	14	TGCAGCGTCCCCCACGGCGGGCTCGAGGAGACCCAGTACTTC	CSVPHGGLEETQYF
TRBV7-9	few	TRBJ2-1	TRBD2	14	TGTGCCAGCAGCTTGGTTAGCGGGGGGAAAACAGAGTTCTTC	CASSLVSGGKTEFF
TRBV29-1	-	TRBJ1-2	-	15	TGCAGCGTTGAAGATCGAGGAAAAGCTAACTATGGCTACACCTTC	CSVEDRGKANYGYTF
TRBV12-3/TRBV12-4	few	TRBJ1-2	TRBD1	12	TGTGCCAGCAGCTACTACAGGGGAGGCTACACCTTC	CASSYYRGGYTF
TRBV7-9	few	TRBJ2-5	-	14	TGTGCCAGCAGCTTCCGGACAGTACAAGAGACCCAGTACTTC	CASSFRTVQETQYF
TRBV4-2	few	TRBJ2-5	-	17	TGTGCCAGCAGCCATGGACCTGACTCTACCGGGATTGAGACCCAGTACTTC	CASSHGPDSTGIETQYF
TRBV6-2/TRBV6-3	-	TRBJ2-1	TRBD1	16	TGTGCCAGCAGGCCCATGGACAGGGTCCGATACAATGAGCAGTTCTTC	CASRPMDRVRYNEQFF
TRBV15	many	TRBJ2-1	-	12	TGTGCCACCAGCACCACTTTCGGACAGCAGTTCTTC	CATSTTFGQQFF
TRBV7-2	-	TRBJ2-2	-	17	TGTGCCAGCAGCTTAACCCCGGCAGGGTGGTATGGCGGGGAGCTGTTTTTT	CASSLTPAGWYGGELFF
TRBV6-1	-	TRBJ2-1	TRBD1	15	TGTGCCAGCAGTGCGGGACAGGGCACCTACAATGAGCAGTTCTTC	CASSAGQGTYNEQFF
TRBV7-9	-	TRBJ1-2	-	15	TGTGCCAGCAGCTTAGGACCGGGACACGTCTATGGCTACACCTTC	CASSLGPGHVYGYTF
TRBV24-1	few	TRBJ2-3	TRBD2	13	TGTGCCACCACTAGCGGGAGCCCAGATACGCAGTATTTT	CATTSGSPDTQYF
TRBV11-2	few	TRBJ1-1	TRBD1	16	TGTGCCAGCAGCTTAGATGGGACAGGTGGAGTCACTGAAGCTTTCTTT	CASSLDGTGGVTEAFF
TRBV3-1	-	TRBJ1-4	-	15	TGTGCCAGCAGCCCTGGTCAGGCGAAGAATGAAAAACTGTTTTTT	CASSPGQAKNEKLFF
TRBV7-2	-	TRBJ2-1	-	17	TGTGCCAGCAGCTTAGCGGGGAGGGACAGGAACCACAATGAGCAGTTCTTC	CASSLAGRDRNHNEQFF
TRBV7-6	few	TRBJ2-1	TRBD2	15	TGTGCCAGCAGCTTGCAAGGACTAGCGGGAAATGAGCAGTTCTTC	CASSLQGLAGNEQFF
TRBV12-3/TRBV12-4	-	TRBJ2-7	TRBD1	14	TGTGCCAGCAGCCACACAGGGGGCACTTACGAGCAGTACTTC	CASSHTGGTYEQYF
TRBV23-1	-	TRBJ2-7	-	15	TGCGCCAGCAGTCAATCGTATGAGGGGAGTTACGAGCAGTACTTC	CASSQSYEGSYEQYF
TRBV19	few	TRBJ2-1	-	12	TGTGCCAGTAGTAGGGACATAGATGAGCAGTTCTTC	CASSRDIDEQFF
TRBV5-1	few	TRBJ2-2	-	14	TGCGCCAGCAGCTTCGGACCCACAATCGGGGAGCTGTTTTTT	CASSFGPTIGELFF
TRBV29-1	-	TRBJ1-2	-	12	TGCAGCGTTGAGGGACGGCACTATGGCTACACCTTC	CSVEGRHYGYTF
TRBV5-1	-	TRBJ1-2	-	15	TGCGCCAGCCGAGCCTCGGGAGCGGGGACCTATGGCTACACCTTC	CASRASGAGTYGYTF
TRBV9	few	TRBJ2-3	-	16	TGTGCCAGCAGCGTAGTTGGGGAAGGGGGCACAGATACGCAGTATTTT	CASSVVGEGGTDTQYF
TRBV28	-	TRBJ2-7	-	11	TGTGCCAGCAAGGAGGCGCCTGAGCAGTACTTC	CASKEAPEQYF
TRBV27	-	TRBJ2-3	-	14	TGTGCCAGCAGTTTAAAGTGGGCCACAGATACGCAGTATTTT	CASSLKWATDTQYF
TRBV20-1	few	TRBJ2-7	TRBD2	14	TGCAGTGCTAGTAGGCCCGGACTAGCTCACGAGCAGTACTTC	CSASRPGLAHEQYF
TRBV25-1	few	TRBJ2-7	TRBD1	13	TGTGCCAGCAGTCGGACAGGGAGCTACGAGCAGTACTTC	CASSRTGSYEQYF
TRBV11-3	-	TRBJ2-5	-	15	TGTGCCAGCAGCTTATCCCCTCGGGGGCAAGAGACCCAGTACTTC	CASSLSPRGQETQYF
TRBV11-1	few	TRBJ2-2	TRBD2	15	TGTGCCAGCAGCCAAGCGGGAGGGCCGGCCGGGGAGCTGTTTTTT	CASSQAGGPAGELFF
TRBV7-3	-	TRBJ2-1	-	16	TGTGCCAGCAGCCCGGGTTTGGGCTCCCGGCAAGGAGAGCAGTTCTTC	CASSPGLGSRQGEQFF
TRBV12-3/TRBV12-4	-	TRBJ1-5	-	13	TGTGCCAGCAGCCTGGGGACCAATCAGCCCCAGCATTTT	CASSLGTNQPQHF
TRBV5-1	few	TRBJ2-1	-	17	TGCGCCAGCAGCTTGGAGCATCCGGGAAGGGGGGTCGATGAGCAGTTCTTC	CASSLEHPGRGVDEQFF
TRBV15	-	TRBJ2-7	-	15	TGTGCCACCAGCAGAGAACGTTTTATGGCTCTGGAGCAGTACTTC	CATSRERFMALEQYF
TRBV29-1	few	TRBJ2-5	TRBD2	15	TGCAGCGTCGAAGGGCACGGGGGGGCCCGTGAGACCCAGTACTTC	CSVEGHGGARETQYF
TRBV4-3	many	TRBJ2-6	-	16	TGCGCCAGCAGCAAGCAACGGGGCTCTGGGGCCAACGTCCTGACTTTC	CASSKQRGSGANVLTF
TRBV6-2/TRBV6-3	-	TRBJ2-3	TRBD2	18	TGTGCCAGCAGTTACGAGAGGCTAGCGGGGGGGAGCACAGATACGCAGTATTTT	CASSYERLAGGSTDTQYF
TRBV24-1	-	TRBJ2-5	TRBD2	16	TGTGCCACCAGTGACCCCGGGACTAGCGGTAGTGAGACCCAGTACTTC	CATSDPGTSGSETQYF